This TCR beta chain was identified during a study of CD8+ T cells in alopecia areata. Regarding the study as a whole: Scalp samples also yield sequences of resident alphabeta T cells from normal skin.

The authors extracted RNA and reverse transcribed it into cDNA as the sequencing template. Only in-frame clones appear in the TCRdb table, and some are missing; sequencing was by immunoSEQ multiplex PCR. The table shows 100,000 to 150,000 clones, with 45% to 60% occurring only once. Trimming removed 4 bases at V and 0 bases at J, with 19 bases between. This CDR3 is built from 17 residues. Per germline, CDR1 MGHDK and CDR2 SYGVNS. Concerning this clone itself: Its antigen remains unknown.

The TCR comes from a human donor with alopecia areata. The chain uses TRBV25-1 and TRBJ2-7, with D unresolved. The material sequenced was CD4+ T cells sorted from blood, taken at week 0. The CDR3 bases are TGTGCCAGCAGTGCTAATGTGGTCAACTTGGGCTCCTACGAGCAGTACTTC. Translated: CASSANVVNLGSYEQYF.